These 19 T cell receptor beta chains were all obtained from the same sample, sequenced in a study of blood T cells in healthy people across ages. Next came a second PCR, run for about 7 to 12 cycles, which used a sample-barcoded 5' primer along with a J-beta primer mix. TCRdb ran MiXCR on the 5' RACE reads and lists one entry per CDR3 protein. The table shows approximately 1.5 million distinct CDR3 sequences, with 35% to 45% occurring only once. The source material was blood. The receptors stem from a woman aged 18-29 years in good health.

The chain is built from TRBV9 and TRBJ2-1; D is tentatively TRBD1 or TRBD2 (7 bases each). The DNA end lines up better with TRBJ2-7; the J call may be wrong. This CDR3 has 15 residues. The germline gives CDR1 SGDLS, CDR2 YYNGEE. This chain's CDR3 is CASSASGGQYNEQYF. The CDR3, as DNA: TGTGCCAGCAGCGCGTCGGGGGGACAGTACAATGAGCAGTACTTC.

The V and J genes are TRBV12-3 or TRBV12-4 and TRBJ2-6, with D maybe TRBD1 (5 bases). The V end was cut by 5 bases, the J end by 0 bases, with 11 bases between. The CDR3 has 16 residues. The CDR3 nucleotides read TGTGCCAGCAGTCTCGACAGAGCCTCTGGGGCCAACGTCCTGACTTTC. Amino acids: CASSLDRASGANVLTF.

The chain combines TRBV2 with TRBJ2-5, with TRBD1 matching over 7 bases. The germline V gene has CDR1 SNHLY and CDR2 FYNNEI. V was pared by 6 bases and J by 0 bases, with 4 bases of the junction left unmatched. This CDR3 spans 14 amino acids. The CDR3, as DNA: TGTGCCAGCAGACAACAGGGGTACCAAGAGACCCAGTACTTC. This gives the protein CASRQQGYQETQYF.

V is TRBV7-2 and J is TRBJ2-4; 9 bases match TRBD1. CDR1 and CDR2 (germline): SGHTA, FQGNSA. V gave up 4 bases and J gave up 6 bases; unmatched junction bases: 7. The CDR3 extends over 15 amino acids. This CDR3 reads CASSSQGQGGNIQYF. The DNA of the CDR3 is TGTGCCAGCAGCTCCCAGGGACAGGGCGGAAACATTCAGTACTTC.

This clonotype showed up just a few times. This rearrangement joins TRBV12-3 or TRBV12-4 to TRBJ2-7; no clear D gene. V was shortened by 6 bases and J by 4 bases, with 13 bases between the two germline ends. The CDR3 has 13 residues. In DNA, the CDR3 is TGTGCCAGCAGCCGAGGACCGTTATACGAGCAGTACTTC. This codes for CASSRGPLYEQYF.

The CDR3 DNA reads TGTGCCAGCAGCTCACAGGGTTTGGGACAGCCCCAGCATTTT. Encoded protein: CASSSQGLGQPQHF. The gene calls are TRBV7-2 and TRBJ1-5; the D gene is possibly TRBD1 (6 bases). CDR1 and CDR2 from the germline V gene are SGHTA and FQGNSA. This CDR3 has 14 amino acids. V was shortened by 4 bases and J by 7 bases, with 14 bases between the two germline ends.

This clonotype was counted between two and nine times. CDR3 sequence reads: CSVEGYWMRTTDSSTDTQYF. CDR3 nucleotides: TGCAGTGTCGAAGGCTACTGGATGCGGACTACAGATTCTAGCACAGATACGCAGTATTTT. V is TRBV20-1 and J is TRBJ2-3; D might be TRBD2 (6 bases). Germline V gene lookup returns CDR1 DFQATT and CDR2 SNEGSKA (reference sequence). V was cut by 7 bases and J by 0 bases, with 32 bases left in between. This CDR3 region has 20 residues.

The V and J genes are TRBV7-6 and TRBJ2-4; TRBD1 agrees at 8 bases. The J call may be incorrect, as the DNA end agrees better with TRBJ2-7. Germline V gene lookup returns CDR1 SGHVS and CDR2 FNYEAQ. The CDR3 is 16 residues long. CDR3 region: CASSLEPRGLGYEQYF. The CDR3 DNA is TGTGCCAGCAGCTTAGAACCCAGGGGGCTCGGTTACGAGCAGTACTTC.

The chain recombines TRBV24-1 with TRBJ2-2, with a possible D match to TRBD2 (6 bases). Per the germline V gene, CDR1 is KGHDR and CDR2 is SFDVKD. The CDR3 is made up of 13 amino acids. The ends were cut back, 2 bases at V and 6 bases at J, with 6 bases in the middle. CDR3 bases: TGTGCCACCAGTGATTGGGGGGCCGGGGAGCTGTTTTTT. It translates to CATSDWGAGELFF.

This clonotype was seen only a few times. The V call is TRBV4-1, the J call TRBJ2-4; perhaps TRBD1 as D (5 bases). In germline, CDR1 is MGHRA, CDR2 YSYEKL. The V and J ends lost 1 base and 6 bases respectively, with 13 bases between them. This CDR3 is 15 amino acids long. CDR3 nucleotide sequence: TGCGCCAGCAGCCAAGGGCAGGGTCCGGTAAACATTCAGTACTTC. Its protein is CASSQGQGPVNIQYF.

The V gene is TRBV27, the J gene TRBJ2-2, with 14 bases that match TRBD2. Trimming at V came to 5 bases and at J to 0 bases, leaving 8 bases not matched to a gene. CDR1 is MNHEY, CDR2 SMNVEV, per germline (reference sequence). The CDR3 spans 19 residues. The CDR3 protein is CASSLRGLAGVANTGELFF. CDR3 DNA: TGTGCCAGCAGTCTAAGGGGACTAGCGGGAGTGGCGAACACCGGGGAGCTGTTTTTT.

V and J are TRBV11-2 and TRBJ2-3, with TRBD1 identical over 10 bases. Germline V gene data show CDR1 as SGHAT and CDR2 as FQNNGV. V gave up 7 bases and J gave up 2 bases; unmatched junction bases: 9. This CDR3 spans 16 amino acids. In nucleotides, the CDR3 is TGTGCCAGCAACCTTGGACAGGGGGTCGCCACAGATACGCAGTATTTT. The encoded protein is CASNLGQGVATDTQYF.

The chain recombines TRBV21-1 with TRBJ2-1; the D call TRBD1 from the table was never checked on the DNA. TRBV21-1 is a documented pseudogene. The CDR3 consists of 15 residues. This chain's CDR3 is CASSKALGGRNEQFF. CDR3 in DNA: TGTGCCAGCAGCAAAGCGCTGGGGGGACGCAATGAGCAGTTCTTC.

The CDR3 nucleotides are TGTGCCAGCAGTTATCCTGACAGACTTGAAGCTTTCTTT. Protein sequence: CASSYPDRLEAFF. The gene calls are TRBV6-6 and TRBJ1-1; D is possibly TRBD1 (5 bases). The CDR3 covers 13 residues. Trimming stripped 3 bases from V and 7 bases from J, with 12 bases between. The germline gives CDR1 MNHNY, CDR2 SVGAGI (reference sequence).

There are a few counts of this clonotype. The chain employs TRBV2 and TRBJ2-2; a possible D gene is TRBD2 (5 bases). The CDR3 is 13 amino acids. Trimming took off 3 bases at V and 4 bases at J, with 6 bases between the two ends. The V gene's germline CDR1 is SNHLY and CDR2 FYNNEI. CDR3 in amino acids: CASSEEVTGELFF. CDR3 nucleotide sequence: TGTGCCAGCAGTGAGGAGGTCACCGGGGAGCTGTTTTTT.

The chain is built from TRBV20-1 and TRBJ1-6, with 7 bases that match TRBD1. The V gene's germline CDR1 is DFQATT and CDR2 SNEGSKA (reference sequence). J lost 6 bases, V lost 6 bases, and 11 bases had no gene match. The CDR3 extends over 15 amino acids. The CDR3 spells CSARQTTGFNSPLHF. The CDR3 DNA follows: TGCAGTGCCAGGCAGACGACAGGGTTTAATTCACCCCTCCACTTT.

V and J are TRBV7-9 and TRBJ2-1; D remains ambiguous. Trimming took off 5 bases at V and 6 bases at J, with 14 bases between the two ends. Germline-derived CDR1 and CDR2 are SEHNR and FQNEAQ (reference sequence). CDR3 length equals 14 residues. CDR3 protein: CASSRPVSLNEQFF. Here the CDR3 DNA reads TGTGCCAGCAGCCGCCCGGTGAGCCTCAATGAGCAGTTCTTC.

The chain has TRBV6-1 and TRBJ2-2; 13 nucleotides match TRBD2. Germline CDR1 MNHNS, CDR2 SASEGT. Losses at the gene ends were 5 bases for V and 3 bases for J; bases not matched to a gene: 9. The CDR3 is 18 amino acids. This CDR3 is CASSHTSGRAGDTGELFF. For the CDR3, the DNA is TGTGCCAGCAGTCATACTAGCGGGAGGGCCGGGGACACCGGGGAGCTGTTTTTT.

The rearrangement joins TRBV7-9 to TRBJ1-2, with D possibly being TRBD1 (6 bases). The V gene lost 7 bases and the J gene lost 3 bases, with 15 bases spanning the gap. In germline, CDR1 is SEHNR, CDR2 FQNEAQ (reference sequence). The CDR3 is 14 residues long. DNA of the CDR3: TGTGCCAGCATCCGAGGGGGAGCCTACTATGGCTACACCTTC. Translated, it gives CASIRGGAYYGYTF.